The 4 T cell receptor beta chains below were found in one sample sequenced in a study of T cells in women clearing cervical HPV infection. Libraries were prepared by immunoSEQ multiplex PCR; TCRdb keeps only in-frame clonotypes and omits some of them. The sample totals about 30,000 clones; its top ten clones hold around 3.2%. Material for sequencing was blood buffy coat. The receptors derive from a woman aged 18 to 75 with a cervical HPV16 infection that either progressed to CIN3+ or cleared (not recorded which).

As for this clone: The CDR3 goes on 3 residues after the read ends, and that part is filled in from the germline J gene. J is TRBJ1-2 and V is TRBV5-6, with 9 bases fitting TRBD1. Trimming cost V 4 bases and J 4 bases; bases outside gene matches: 8. The length of the CDR3 is 15 residues. Germline-derived CDR1 and CDR2 are SGHDT and YYEEEE. CDR3: CASSVRGTGSYGYTF. Partial CDR3 DNA: TGTGCCAGCAGCGTCCGGGGGACAGGGAGCTATGGC.

As to this clone: The read ends 3 residues before the CDR3 terminus; that terminus is restored from the germline J gene. This sequence joins TRBV2 and TRBJ2-4; 7 bases agree with TRBD2. V lost 4 bases, J lost 1 base, and 16 bases stayed unmatched. The CDR3 loop spans 19 amino acids. CDR1 and CDR2 (germline): SNHLY, FYNNEI. The CDR3 DNA, read in part, is TGTGCCAGCAGTGGGGCGGGAGACACAATCGGTGGGGCCAAAAACATT. Translating gives CASSGAGDTIGGAKNI. The whole CDR3 sequence is CASSGAGDTIGGAKNIQYF.

Of note for this clone: Read sequence stops 3 residues before the CDR3 end, and the germline J gene provides the missing end. The V call is TRBV11-3, the J call TRBJ2-5; the match to TRBD2 covers 8 bases. The V and J ends lost 5 bases and 4 bases, in that order; junction bases with no gene match: 3. CDR1 is SGHNT and CDR2 is YENEEA in the germline V gene. CDR3 size: 13 residues. The sequenced CDR3 bases are TGTGCCAGCAGCCCCCGGGGGGGAGAGACC. As protein: CASSPRGGET. The whole CDR3 region reads CASSPRGGETQYF. The full variable domain, rest sourced from reference TRBV11-3 and TRBJ2-5, is EAGVVQSPRYKIIEKKQPVAFWCNPISGHNTLYWYLQNLGQGPELLIRYENEEAVDDSQLPKDRFSAERLKGVDSTLKIQPAELGDSAVYLCASSPRGGETQYFGPGTRLLVL.

On this clone: Read data end 3 residues before the CDR3 end; the end is taken from the germline J gene. The V and J genes are TRBV6-1 and TRBJ2-7; TRBD1 might be the D (5 bases). Germline CDR1 reads MNHNS; CDR2 reads SASEGT. CDR3 length: 14 amino acids. V lost 2 bases and J lost 2, with 10 bases in between. CDR3 loop: CASSELETAYEQYF. The covered CDR3 bases are TGTGCCAGCAGTGAACTTGAGACAGCCTACGAG.